The rows below give T cell receptor beta chains drawn from one sample of a study of a mutant IDH1 vaccine in newly diagnosed glioma. This table comes from immunoSEQ multiplex PCR, and its TCRdb copy is limited to in-frame clones, with some not included. This table holds approximately 70,000 clones, roughly 78% found once. The sample was PBMCs, taken from a glioma patient treated with radiotherapy, temozolomide or both. All receptors derive from a man aged 50-59 years with glioma. Both conserved end residues are part of each CDR3. The D gene is left open where the match is weak. Only part of the rows carry a size: once, few, many, or a class if the clone is expanded.

cdr3_length,d_call,v_call,clone_size,j_call,cdr3_nt,cdr3_aa
17,NA,TRBV11-2,NA,TRBJ2-7,TGTGCCAGCAGCTTAGTACTGTCACAGGGTGCCCACTACGAGCAGTACTTC,CASSLVLSQGAHYEQYF
11,NA,TRBV2,NA,TRBJ2-7,TGTGCCAGCAGTGGCCCCTACGAGCAGTACTTC,CASSGPYEQYF
14,NA,TRBV29-1,NA,TRBJ1-1,TGCAGCGTTGATAACCGTCTAAGGAACACTGAAGCTTTCTTT,CSVDNRLRNTEAFF
13,NA,TRBV6-5,NA,TRBJ1-1,TGTGCCAGCAGTTACAGGCGACGGACTGAAGCTTTCTTT,CASSYRRRTEAFF
14,TRBD1,TRBV11-1,NA,TRBJ2-1,TGTGCCAGCAGCCCGGGGACAGGAACTAATGAGCAGTTCTTC,CASSPGTGTNEQFF
11,NA,TRBV30,NA,TRBJ2-7,TGTGCCTCGACAGAAGGGTACGAGCAGTACTTC,CASTEGYEQYF
13,NA,TRBV5-1,few,TRBJ1-1,TGCGCCAGCAGCTTGCAGGGAGACACTGAAGCTTTCTTT,CASSLQGDTEAFF
16,NA,TRBV6-5,NA,TRBJ1-3,TGTGCCAGCAGTTACATGGGGCCTGCCGGGGGAAACACCATATATTTT,CASSYMGPAGGNTIYF
13,TRBD1,TRBV29-1,NA,TRBJ2-2,TGCAGCGTTTGGCGAGGGGGCCCAATGGAGCTGTTTTTT,CSVWRGGPMELFF
14,NA,TRBV5-4,few,TRBJ2-7,TGTGCCAGCAGCCCCGGAGGGGGAAAGTACGAGCAGTACTTC,CASSPGGGKYEQYF
13,NA,TRBV19,NA,TRBJ1-1,TGTGCCAGTAGTTTCAAGCAGAACACTGAAGCTTTCTTT,CASSFKQNTEAFF
13,NA,TRBV6-5,once,TRBJ2-7,TGTGCCAGCACCGGACAGAACACCTACGAGCAGTACTTC,CASTGQNTYEQYF
12,NA,TRBV10-3,NA,TRBJ1-1,TGTGCCATCAATTCGGGAGGGACTGAAGCTTTCTTT,CAINSGGTEAFF
13,NA,TRBV6-1,NA,TRBJ2-7,TGTGCCAGCAGGGATGACATGTTCTACGAGCAGTACTTC,CASRDDMFYEQYF
13,TRBD1,TRBV30,medium-sized,TRBJ1-2,TGTGCCTGGGGGAGGGACAGGCCTAGGGGCTACACCTTC,CAWGRDRPRGYTF
14,NA,TRBV4-3,once,TRBJ1-1,TGCGCCAGCAGCCAAGATCGGGCCCGTCCTGAAGCTTTCTTT,CASSQDRARPEAFF
15,TRBD2,TRBV5-1,NA,TRBJ2-3,TGCGCCAGCAGTTCTGGGACTAGCGTCCCAGATACGCAGTATTTT,CASSSGTSVPDTQYF
13,NA,TRBV28,NA,TRBJ1-1,TGTGCCAGCAGTACACAGGTGGACACTGAAGCTTTCTTT,CASSTQVDTEAFF
15,TRBD1,TRBV15,few,TRBJ1-1,TGTGCCACCAGCAGGGACAGGGACCCGGGTACTGAAGCTTTCTTT,CATSRDRDPGTEAFF
13,NA,TRBV9,NA,TRBJ1-2,TGTGCCAGCAGCGTTTTGCAGGGCTATGGCTACACCTTC,CASSVLQGYGYTF
14,NA,TRBV27,NA,TRBJ1-2,TGTGCCAGCAGTTCCCCTAGGAGGGGCAATGGCTACACCTTC,CASSSPRRGNGYTF
15,TRBD1,TRBV2,NA,TRBJ1-5,TGTGCCAGCAGTGAAGGGGGACAGGGCAATCAGCCCCAGCATTTT,CASSEGGQGNQPQHF
16,NA,TRBV30,NA,TRBJ1-3,TGTGCCTGGAGCGTGTCGACAGGTTACTCTGGAAACACCATATATTTT,CAWSVSTGYSGNTIYF
13,NA,TRBV7-9,NA,TRBJ1-1,TGTGCCAGCAGCACTCAAGAAGGCACTGAAGCTTTCTTT,CASSTQEGTEAFF
13,NA,TRBV28,NA,TRBJ2-2,TGTGCCAGCCGCGACGGGAACACCGGGGAGCTGTTTTTT,CASRDGNTGELFF